The present T cell receptor beta chain was sequenced within a study of tissue T cells after allogeneic stem cell transplantation. Study information: Smaller viable blood or marrow samples skipped sorting for direct DNA extraction.

Trimming removed 2 bases from V and 1 base from J, with 3 bases in between. Germline V gene data show CDR1 as SEHNR and CDR2 as FQNEAQ (reference sequence). The CDR3 runs to 12 residues. Assay used: immunoSEQ multiplex PCR; TCRdb lists only in-frame clones, some missing. The sample has approximately 30,000 clones; roughly 87% are singletons. The source was blood, collected before transplantation. The V and J genes are TRBV7-9 and TRBJ2-7, with unresolved D. The origin of this receptor is a woman aged 18-49 years who later had graft-versus-host disease after an allogeneic stem cell transplant. Here the CDR3 DNA reads TGTGCCAGCAGCTTAATGTCCTACGAGCAGTACTTC. Translating gives CASSLMSYEQYF.